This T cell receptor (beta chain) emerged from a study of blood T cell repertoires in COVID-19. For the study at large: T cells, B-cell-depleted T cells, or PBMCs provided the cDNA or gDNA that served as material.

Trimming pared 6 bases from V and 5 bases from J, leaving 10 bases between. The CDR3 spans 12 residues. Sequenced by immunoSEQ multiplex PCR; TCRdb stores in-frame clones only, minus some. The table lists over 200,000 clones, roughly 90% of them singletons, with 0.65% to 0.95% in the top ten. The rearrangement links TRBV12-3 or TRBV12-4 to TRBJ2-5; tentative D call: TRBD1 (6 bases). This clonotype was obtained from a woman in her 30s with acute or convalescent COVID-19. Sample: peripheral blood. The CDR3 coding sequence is TGTGCCAGCAGAAAAGGGGGTGAGACCCAGTACTTC. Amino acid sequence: CASRKGGETQYF.